A single TCR beta chain is shown here with its context. The sample belongs to a study of blood T cell repertoires in COVID-19. As for the study in general: PBMCs, B-cell-depleted T cells, or T cells were the source of the cDNA or gDNA that made up the material.

Cohort allocation depended upon clinical history that participants reported. Two negative PCRs, clearance, or symptom resolution were required of recovered Cohort 3 donors. Germline V gene data show CDR1 as SGHDT and CDR2 as YYEEEE. V was clipped by 4 bases and J by 5 bases; unmatched bases: 12. The CDR3 is 16 amino acids. Profiling relied on immunoSEQ multiplex PCR, and the TCRdb table lists in-frame clones only, not all of them. The sample has a few hundred thousand clones; approximately 90% are singletons. The V call is TRBV5-6, the J call TRBJ1-2, with 9 bases matching TRBD1. The source material was PBMCs or T cells enriched from blood (not recorded which). The clonotype was recovered from a young man who had recovered from COVID-19. CDR3 in DNA: TGTGCCAGCAGCCCATCATACAGGGGGCGTTTGTATGGCTACACCTTC. As protein: CASSPSYRGRLYGYTF.